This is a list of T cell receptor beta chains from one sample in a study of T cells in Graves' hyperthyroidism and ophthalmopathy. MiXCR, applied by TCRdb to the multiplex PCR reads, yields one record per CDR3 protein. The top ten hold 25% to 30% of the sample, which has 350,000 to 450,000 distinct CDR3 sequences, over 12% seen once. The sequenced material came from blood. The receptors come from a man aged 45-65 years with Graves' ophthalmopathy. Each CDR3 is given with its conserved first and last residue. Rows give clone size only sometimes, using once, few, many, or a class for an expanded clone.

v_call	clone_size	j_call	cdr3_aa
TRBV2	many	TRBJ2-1	CASRYREGSYNEQFF
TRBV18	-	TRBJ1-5	CASSPGPHHF
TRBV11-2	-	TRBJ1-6	CASSPDVVHSPLHF
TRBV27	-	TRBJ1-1	CASSPYDRVYTEAFF
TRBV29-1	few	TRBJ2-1	CSVELSGGSYNEQFF
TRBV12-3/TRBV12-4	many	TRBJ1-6	CASMRGLNSPLHF
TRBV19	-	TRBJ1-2	CASSIPGATYGYTF
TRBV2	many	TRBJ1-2	CATTPGSSNYGYTF
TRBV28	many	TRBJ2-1	CASETAGYYEQFF
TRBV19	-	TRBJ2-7	CASSPRNDYEQYF
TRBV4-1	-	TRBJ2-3	CASSQDWWTDTQYF
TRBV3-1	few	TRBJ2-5	CASSQGTGGGETQYF
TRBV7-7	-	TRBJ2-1	CASSLVGRAQQFF
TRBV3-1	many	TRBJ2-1	CASSQASIRFF
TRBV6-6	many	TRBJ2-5	CASSYSSLLQETQYF
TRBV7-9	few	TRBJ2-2	CASSLVPGSKRPNTGELFF
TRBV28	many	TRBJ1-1	CASSFRGGSTEAFF
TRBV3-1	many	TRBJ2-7	CASSQASTSAPSYEQYF
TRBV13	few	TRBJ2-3	CASSLTSGTITDTQYF
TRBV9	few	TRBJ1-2	CAGRGYTF
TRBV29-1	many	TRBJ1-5	CSVEDRRGQVLNQPQHF
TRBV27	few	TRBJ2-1	CASNPKGRYNEQFF